This TCR beta chain was documented in a study of graft-versus-host responses after intestinal transplantation. As for the study in general: In this cohort, recipients had multivisceral, liver-intestinal, or isolated intestinal transplants. Once they had received anti-thymocyte globulin induction, all recipients took tacrolimus and steroids for about 3 years.

Comments on this clone: Antigen specificity is unknown.

The assay was immunoSEQ multiplex PCR, and TCRdb's table has in-frame clones only and misses some. The sample lists over 80,000 clones; 86% were seen once. The CDR3 totals 19 residues. CDR1 is WSHSY and CDR2 is SAAADI in the germline V gene. V lost 7 bases to trimming and J lost 0 bases, with 25 bases between them. General study findings and limits: Recipient marrow harbored GvH clones, some of which surfaced first in ileum or blood.

This sample comprised PBMCs, obtained 255 days after intestinal transplant. The rearrangement joins TRBV10-2 to TRBJ1-5, with D possibly TRBD1 on 5 matching bases. The TCR originated in a human patient who received an intestinal transplant, so some T cells may come from the graft donor. This CDR3 reads CASTEASGPEGVSNQPQHF. DNA for the CDR3: TGCGCCAGCACCGAGGCATCCGGGCCCGAAGGGGTTAGCAATCAGCCCCAGCATTTT.